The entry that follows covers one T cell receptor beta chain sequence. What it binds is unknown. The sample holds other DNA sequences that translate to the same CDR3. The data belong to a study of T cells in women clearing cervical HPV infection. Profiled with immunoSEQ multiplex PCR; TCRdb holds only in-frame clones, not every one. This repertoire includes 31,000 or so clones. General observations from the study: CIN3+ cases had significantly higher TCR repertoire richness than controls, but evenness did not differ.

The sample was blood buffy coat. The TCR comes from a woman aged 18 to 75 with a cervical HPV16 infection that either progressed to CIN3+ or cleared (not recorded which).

This CDR3 is CASSSREGAFGYTF. CDR3 bases read: TGTGCCAGCAGCTCCCGGGAGGGGGCCTTTGGC. The chain joins TRBV5-4 to TRBJ1-2, with 7 positions matching TRBD1. The observed sequence ends 3 residues before the CDR3 terminus, with the missing tail filled in from the germline J gene. This CDR3 has 14 residues. CDR1 is SGHNT, CDR2 YYREEE, per germline (reference sequence). J gave up 7 bases and V 3 bases, and 9 bases lay outside the gene matches.